The 18 T cell receptor beta chains presented below share a single source sample, sequenced in a study of blood T cell repertoires in COVID-19. The assay was immunoSEQ multiplex PCR, and TCRdb's table has in-frame clones only and misses some. The sample shows 650,000 to 800,000 clones, over 80% of them seen only once. Sequencing was carried out using peripheral blood. The receptors were gathered from a woman younger than 35 with acute or convalescent COVID-19.

The J gene is TRBJ1-5, the V gene TRBV5-3; 8 bases are shared with TRBD1. TRBV5-3 is filed as an ORF, its function uncertain. CDR3 length equals 14 residues. V dropped 4 bases and J dropped 4; count of bases not matched to a gene: 4. The CDR3, as DNA: TGTGCCAGAAGCATAGGGACAGGTAATCAGCCCCAGCATTTT. Translation gives CARSIGTGNQPQHF.

This chain links TRBV28 with TRBJ2-2, with D unresolved. The CDR3 spans 11 residues. The V end was cut by 4 bases, the J end by 8 bases, with 5 bases between. CDR1 and CDR2 from the germline V gene are MDHEN and SYDVKM. The CDR3 DNA follows: TGTGCCAGCAGTTGGCAGGGGGAGCTGTTTTTT. This gives the protein CASSWQGELFF.

The chain is built from TRBV25-1 and TRBJ1-2, with 8 bases fitting TRBD1. The CDR3 is 15 amino acids. V lost 3 bases and J lost 5; bases outside the gene matches: 8. CDR1 is MGHDK and CDR2 is SYGVNS in the germline V gene. As DNA, the CDR3 is TGTGCCAGCAGTGATTTAGCGACAGGGGCGTATGGCTACACCTTC. This sequence encodes CASSDLATGAYGYTF.

The chain uses TRBV18 and TRBJ2-3; a possible D gene is TRBD1 (6 bases). The V gene's germline CDR1 is KGHSH and CDR2 LQKENI. V gave up 0 bases and J gave up 6 bases, with 7 bases separating them. The CDR3 is 13 residues long. Here the CDR3 reads CASSPPRGDTQYF. The CDR3 coding sequence is TGTGCCAGCTCACCACCGAGGGGGGATACGCAGTATTTT.

This clone was detected only a few times. The V and J genes are TRBV5-1 and TRBJ1-2, with D perhaps TRBD1 (6 bases). The germline V gene has CDR1 SGHRS and CDR2 YFSETQ. The CDR3 runs to 15 residues. V shed 3 bases and J shed 8 bases, with 20 bases lying between them. The CDR3 sequence is CASSSLTGLDAGYTF. The CDR3 coding sequence is TGCGCCAGCAGCTCACTGACAGGCCTCGACGCGGGCTACACCTTC.

The chain is built from TRBV29-1 and TRBJ1-2; D uncertain. This CDR3 has 13 amino acids. V gave up 5 bases and J gave up 0 bases, with 10 bases separating them. The germline gives CDR1 SQVTM, CDR2 ANQGSEA. The DNA of the CDR3 is TGCAGCGTTACGGAGACGACTAACTATGGCTACACCTTC. This gives the protein CSVTETTNYGYTF. Based on the CDR3 plus reference TRBV29-1 and TRBJ1-2, the full variable domain is SAVISQKPSRDICQRGTSLTIQCQVDSQVTMMFWYRQQPGQSLTLIATANQGSEATYESGFVIDKFPISRPNLTFSTLTVSNMSPEDSSIYLCSVTETTNYGYTFGSGTRLTVV.

The V call is TRBV29-1, the J call TRBJ2-1; weak D call: TRBD2 (6 bases). Per the germline V gene, CDR1 is SQVTM and CDR2 is ANQGSEA. Trimming took 8 bases from V and 3 from J, leaving 11 bases between them. The CDR3 loop spans 12 amino acids. CDR3 in DNA: TGCAGCTTCGGACTATACTACAATGAGCAGTTCTTC. Translating gives CSFGLYYNEQFF.

The gene calls are TRBV18 and TRBJ1-3, with a tentative D call TRBD1 (6 bases). V dropped 8 bases and J dropped 0 bases, with 11 bases sitting between them. CDR3 length equals 14 residues. Germline lookup yields CDR1 KGHSH and CDR2 LQKENI. CDR3 bases: TGTGCCAGCAACGGACAGCTCTCTGGAAACACCATATATTTT. It codes for CASNGQLSGNTIYF.

The chain joins TRBV5-1 to TRBJ2-2, with 7 bases that match TRBD1. V lost 4 bases and J lost 0; bases outside the gene matches: 12. CDR1 and CDR2 from the germline V gene are SGHRS and YFSETQ. CDR3 length: 18 residues. The DNA for the CDR3 is TGCGCCAGCAGCCCTCCTGAGGGGGCTGCCGCGAACACCGGGGAGCTGTTTTTT. Amino acid sequence: CASSPPEGAAANTGELFF. Full variable domain (missing parts from reference TRBV5-1 and TRBJ2-2): KAGVTQTPRYLIKTRGQQVTLSCSPISGHRSVSWYQQTPGQGLQFLFEYFSETQRNKGNFPGRFSGRQFSNSRSEMNVSTLELGDSALYLCASSPPEGAAANTGELFFGEGSRLTVL.

V and J are TRBV6-6 and TRBJ1-1, with TRBD1 identical over 7 bases. Germline trimming cut 6 bases from V and 3 bases from J; bases unmatched to any gene: 10. Looked up from germline, CDR1 is MNHNY and CDR2 is SVGAGI (reference sequence). The CDR3 totals 15 residues. The CDR3: CASSLPLGQHTEAFF. CDR3 nucleotide sequence: TGTGCCAGCAGCTTACCACTGGGACAGCACACTGAAGCTTTCTTT.

This clone was seen just once. J is TRBJ1-2 and V is TRBV7-3; 9 nucleotides agree with TRBD1. J gave up 3 bases and V 4 bases, and 9 bases lay outside the gene matches. This CDR3 is 16 amino acids long. The germline gives CDR1 SGHTA, CDR2 FQGTGA. The CDR3 region is CASSSGQGTLDYGYTF. CDR3 DNA sequence: TGTGCCAGCAGCTCGGGACAGGGAACGCTCGACTATGGCTACACCTTC.

The genes are TRBV7-6 and TRBJ1-4; 7 positions agree with TRBD1. The germline gives CDR1 SGHVS, CDR2 FNYEAQ. J lost 7 bases, V lost 6 bases, and 8 bases had no gene match. The CDR3 totals 14 residues. The CDR3 nucleotides read TGTGCCAGCAGTGCCCTACAGGGGACTGAAAAACTGTTTTTT. Residues: CASSALQGTEKLFF.

The chain couples TRBV24-1 to TRBJ2-3, with 9 positions matching TRBD1. V was clipped by 3 bases and J by 2 bases; unmatched bases: 5. There are 16 residues in the CDR3. Germline V CDR1 and CDR2: KGHDR, SFDVKD. CDR3 sequence reads: CATSDRDRAFTDTQYF. The CDR3 coding sequence is TGTGCCACCAGTGATCGGGACAGGGCCTTCACAGATACGCAGTATTTT.

A remark on this clone: Other DNA sequences of this sample code for an identical CDR3. This chain joins TRBV18 and TRBJ1-2; weak D call: TRBD1 (6 bases). Germline V lookup: CDR1 KGHSH, CDR2 LQKENI. The V end lost 3 bases, the J end lost 0 bases, and 11 bases lay between the germline ends. CDR3 length equals 15 residues. Here the CDR3 reads CASSPSQGTNYGYTF. The DNA of the CDR3 is TGTGCCAGCTCACCGTCACAGGGTACTAACTATGGCTACACCTTC.

The genes are TRBV29-1 and TRBJ2-3; TRBD2 matches at 7 bases. The CDR3 loop spans 13 amino acids. Germline V gene data show CDR1 as SQVTM and CDR2 as ANQGSEA. The V segment lost 4 bases and the J segment 5 bases; nucleotides outside the gene matches: 6. The CDR3 loop reads CSVGVGRVDTQYF. DNA for the CDR3: TGCAGCGTTGGGGTAGGGAGGGTAGATACGCAGTATTTT.

V is TRBV7-2 and J is TRBJ1-5, with 8 bases that match TRBD1. Trimming removed 4 bases from V and 2 bases from J; junction bases left unmatched: 4. The germline gives CDR1 SGHTA, CDR2 FQGNSA. The CDR3 has 15 amino acids. CDR3 loop: CASSWTGNGNQPQHF. Here the CDR3 DNA reads TGTGCCAGCAGCTGGACAGGGAACGGCAATCAGCCCCAGCATTTT.

CDR3 nucleotides: TGTGCCAGCAACACGACAGACATCGCGAACACCGGGGAGCTGTTTTTT. The encoded protein is CASNTTDIANTGELFF. The chain is built from TRBV21-1 and TRBJ2-2; the D call in the table, TRBD1, was not verified against the DNA. TRBV21-1 is a documented pseudogene. This CDR3 is built from 16 residues.

A note on this clone: The junction shows a germline mismatch at one end, possibly a read error. The gene calls are TRBV10-3 and TRBJ1-2, with 10 bases aligning to TRBD1. The CDR3 extends over 11 amino acids. Germline CDR1 ENHRY, CDR2 SYGVKD. CDR3 bases: TGTGCCATCAGCCCGGGACAGGGGCAAGTCTTC. Translation gives CAISPGQGQVF.